A selection of T cell receptor beta chains follows, all from one sample in a study of cytomegalovirus exposure and HLA in healthy donors. The method was immunoSEQ multiplex PCR; TCRdb's version includes in-frame clones alone and lacks a portion of them. Of roughly 200,000 clones listed, around 75% are singletons. The sample was PBMCs. The receptors originated from a woman in her 30s in good health and CMV-seronegative. CDR3s include the opening cysteine and the closing phenylalanine or tryptophan. D genes are given only for firm matches. Expanded clones get a size class; other rows say once, few or many, or leave the size out.

D gene	V gene	clone size	J gene	CDR3 length	CDR3 DNA	CDR3 protein
-	TRBV5-8	-	TRBJ1-5	14	TGTGCCAGCAGCCTCCTACTGACAGCGAGGCCCCAGCATTTT	CASSLLLTARPQHF
TRBD2	TRBV27	few	TRBJ2-1	19	TGTGCCAGCAGTTATCGGGGTTCCGGACTAGCGGTAGATGGCAATGAGCAGTTCTTC	CASSYRGSGLAVDGNEQFF
-	TRBV11-2	-	TRBJ2-2	14	TGTGCCAGCACCGCCACAGCGAACACCGGGGAGCTGTTTTTT	CASTATANTGELFF
-	TRBV7-6	few	TRBJ2-3	12	TGTGCCAGCAGCTTACCCCTTAATACGCAGTATTTT	CASSLPLNTQYF
-	TRBV11-1	once	TRBJ1-2	14	TGTGCCAGCAGCTTCATTCCAGGGTCGTATGGCTACACCTTC	CASSFIPGSYGYTF
-	TRBV18	-	TRBJ1-5	15	TGTGCCAGCTCACCACCGGAGTGGGGCAATCAGCCCCAGCATTTT	CASSPPEWGNQPQHF
TRBD1	TRBV7-9	-	TRBJ2-3	15	TGTGCCAGCAGCGCAGGGGGCCCAAGCACAGATACGCAGTATTTT	CASSAGGPSTDTQYF
-	TRBV7-8	-	TRBJ2-3	17	TGTGCCAGCAGCTTAGGCGAGGGGGACCCTAGCACAGATACGCAGTATTTT	CASSLGEGDPSTDTQYF
TRBD2	TRBV18	-	TRBJ2-7	19	TGTGCCAGCTCATACTTCGGGACTAGCGGGGGGGCCCCCATGTACGAGCAGTACTTC	CASSYFGTSGGAPMYEQYF
-	TRBV5-1	-	TRBJ2-5	15	TGCGCCAGCAGCTTAGACAGGTACTCGGGAGAGACCCAGTACTTC	CASSLDRYSGETQYF
-	TRBV7-2	-	TRBJ1-1	13	TGTGCCAGCAGCTTGTATAGAAATACTGAAGCTTTCTTT	CASSLYRNTEAFF
-	TRBV9	-	TRBJ2-3	14	TGTGCCAGCAGTGCACTAGCTTGGATGGATACGCAGTATTTT	CASSALAWMDTQYF
-	TRBV5-1	-	TRBJ1-2	13	TGCGCCAGCAGCTTGACAGGGAACGGTGGCTACACCTTC	CASSLTGNGGYTF
-	TRBV21-1	-	TRBJ1-2	14	TGTGCCAGCAGCAAAGGCCAGGGCCTCTATGGCTACACCTTC	CASSKGQGLYGYTF
TRBD1	TRBV6-5	once	TRBJ2-3	15	TGTGCCAGCAGTTCCACCGGGACAGGGATGGATACGCAGTATTTT	CASSSTGTGMDTQYF
-	TRBV7-8	-	TRBJ1-4	15	TGTGCCAGCAGCCACCAAGAGGTCCCGGATGAAAAACTGTTTTTT	CASSHQEVPDEKLFF
TRBD1	TRBV5-1	-	TRBJ1-1	14	TGCGCCAGCAGCTCAGGACAGGTAAACACTGAAGCTTTCTTT	CASSSGQVNTEAFF
TRBD1	TRBV6-5	-	TRBJ1-5	16	TGTGCCAGCAGTTTAACCGGGACAGGGGGCCTTCAGCCCCAGCATTTT	CASSLTGTGGLQPQHF
TRBD2	TRBV5-1	-	TRBJ2-1	16	TGCGCCAGCAGCTTGGTTCGGACTAGCGGATACAATGAGCAGTTCTTC	CASSLVRTSGYNEQFF
TRBD1	TRBV27	-	TRBJ2-7	14	TGTGCCAGCAGTTGGACAGGGGAGGGCTACGAGCAGTACTTC	CASSWTGEGYEQYF
-	TRBV4-3	-	TRBJ2-1	15	TGCGCCAGCAGCCAAGTGACTTTAGCCCCCAATGAGCAGTTCTTC	CASSQVTLAPNEQFF
-	TRBV11-2	few	TRBJ2-3	16	TGTGCCAGCAGCTTAGGGGCCAGCCTTAGCACAGATACGCAGTATTTT	CASSLGASLSTDTQYF
TRBD1	TRBV19	few	TRBJ1-5	15	TGTGCCAGTAGCCCCGGGACAGGGCGCAATCAGCCCCAGCATTTT	CASSPGTGRNQPQHF
TRBD2	TRBV18	-	TRBJ2-3	14	TGTGCCAGCTCACCAGGGCTAGCGGCAGATACGCAGTATTTT	CASSPGLAADTQYF